This T cell receptor beta chain was obtained from a study of shared clonotypes between healthy human individuals. Across the study: Sampling drew on donors who were two women and a few men aged 18 to 49.

V lost 6 bases and J lost 3, with 14 bases in between. CDR3 size: 14 residues. Germline CDR1 and CDR2: MNHNS and SASEGT. Generated by immunoSEQ multiplex PCR, the TCRdb table keeps only in-frame clones and is missing some. The profile shows 2 million to 3 million clones, about 92% of them singletons. Researchers partitioned CD4+ cells into CD45RA+ naive and CD45RA-negative memory subsets. The sample taken for sequencing was naive CD4+ T cells sorted from blood. Subset of the sample: CD45RA+ positively selected. The rearrangement joins TRBV6-1 to TRBJ1-2; D is perhaps TRBD1 (6 bases). This clonotype was obtained from a man aged 18 to 29 in good health. This CDR3 is CASSEMDRDYGYTF. The CDR3 nucleotides read TGTGCCAGCAGCGAGATGGACAGAGACTATGGCTACACCTTC.